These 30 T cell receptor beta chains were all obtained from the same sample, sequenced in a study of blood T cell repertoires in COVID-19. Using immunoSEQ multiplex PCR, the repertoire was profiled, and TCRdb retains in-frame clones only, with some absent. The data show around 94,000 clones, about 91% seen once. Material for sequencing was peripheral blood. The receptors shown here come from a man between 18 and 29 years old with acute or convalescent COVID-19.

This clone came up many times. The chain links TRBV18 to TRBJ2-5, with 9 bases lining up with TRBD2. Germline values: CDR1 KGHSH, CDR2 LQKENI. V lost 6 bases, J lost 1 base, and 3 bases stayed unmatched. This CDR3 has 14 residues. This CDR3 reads CASSQLAGQETQYF. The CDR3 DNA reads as TGTGCCAGCTCGCAACTAGCGGGCCAAGAGACCCAGTACTTC.

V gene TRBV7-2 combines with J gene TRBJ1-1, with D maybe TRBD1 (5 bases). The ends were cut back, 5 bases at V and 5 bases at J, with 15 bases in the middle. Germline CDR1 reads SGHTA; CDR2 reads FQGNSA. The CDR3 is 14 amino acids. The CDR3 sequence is CASSPRLSGTEAFF. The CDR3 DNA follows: TGTGCCAGCAGCCCCCGGTTGTCAGGGACTGAAGCTTTCTTT.

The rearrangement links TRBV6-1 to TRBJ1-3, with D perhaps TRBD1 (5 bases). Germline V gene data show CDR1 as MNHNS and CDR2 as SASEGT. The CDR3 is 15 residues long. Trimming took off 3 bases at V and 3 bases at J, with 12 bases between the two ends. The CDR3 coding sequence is TGTGCCAGCAGTGAGGGGGGGGTGGATGGAAACACCATATATTTT. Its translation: CASSEGGVDGNTIYF.

CDR3 in amino acids: CASSPLGDTNTGELFF. The CDR3 DNA sequence: TGTGCCAGCAGCCCCTTAGGGGATACGAACACCGGGGAGCTGTTTTTT. The chain couples TRBV3-1 (or the pseudogene TRBV3-2) to TRBJ2-2, with D possibly being TRBD1 (5 bases). There are 16 residues in the CDR3. The germline V and J ends were trimmed by 4 bases and 0 bases, with 12 bases remaining between them. CDR1 is LGHDT and CDR2 is YNNKEL in the germline V gene (reference sequence).

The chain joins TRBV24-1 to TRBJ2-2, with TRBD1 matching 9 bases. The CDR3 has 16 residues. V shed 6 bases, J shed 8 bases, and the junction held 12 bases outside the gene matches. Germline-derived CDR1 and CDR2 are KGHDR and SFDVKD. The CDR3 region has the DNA TGTGCCACCAGTTATTCGGGACAGGGAGACCGGGGGGAGCTGTTTTTT. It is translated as CATSYSGQGDRGELFF.

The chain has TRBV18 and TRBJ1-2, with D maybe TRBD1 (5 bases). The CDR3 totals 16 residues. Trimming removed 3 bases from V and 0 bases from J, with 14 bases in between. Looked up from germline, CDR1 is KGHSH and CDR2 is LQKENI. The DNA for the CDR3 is TGTGCCAGCTCACCCTCAGGGTTCCCTACTAACTATGGCTACACCTTC. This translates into CASSPSGFPTNYGYTF.

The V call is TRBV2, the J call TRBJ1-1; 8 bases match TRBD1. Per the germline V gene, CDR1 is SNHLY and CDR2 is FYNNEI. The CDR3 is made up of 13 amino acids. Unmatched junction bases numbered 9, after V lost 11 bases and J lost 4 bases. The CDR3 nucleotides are TGTGCCGGCCAAACCCAGGGGGCCACTGAAGCTTTCTTT. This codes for CAGQTQGATEAFF.

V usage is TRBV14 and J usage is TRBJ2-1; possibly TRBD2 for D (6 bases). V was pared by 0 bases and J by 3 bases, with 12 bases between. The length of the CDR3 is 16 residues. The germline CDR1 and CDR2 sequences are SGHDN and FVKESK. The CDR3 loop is CASSQERADYYNEQFF. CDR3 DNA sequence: TGTGCCAGCAGCCAAGAACGAGCGGACTACTACAATGAGCAGTTCTTC.

The CDR3 DNA reads TGTGCCTGGAGGGGACAGGGCCAGGGCGGTGAGCAGTTCTTC. Its protein product is CAWRGQGQGGEQFF. The V gene is TRBV30, the J gene TRBJ2-1, with 9 bases fitting TRBD1. V trimming: 3 bases; J trimming: 9 bases; junction bases outside the gene matches: 9. CDR1 GTSNPN and CDR2 SVGIG come from the germline V gene (reference sequence). This CDR3 comprises 14 residues.

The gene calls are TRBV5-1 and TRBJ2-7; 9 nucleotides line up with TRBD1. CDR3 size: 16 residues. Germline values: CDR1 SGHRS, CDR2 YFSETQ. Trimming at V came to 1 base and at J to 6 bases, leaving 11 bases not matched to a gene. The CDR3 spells CASSLTAGTGFSEQYF. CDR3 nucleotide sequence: TGCGCCAGCAGCTTGACCGCCGGGACAGGGTTTAGCGAGCAGTACTTC.

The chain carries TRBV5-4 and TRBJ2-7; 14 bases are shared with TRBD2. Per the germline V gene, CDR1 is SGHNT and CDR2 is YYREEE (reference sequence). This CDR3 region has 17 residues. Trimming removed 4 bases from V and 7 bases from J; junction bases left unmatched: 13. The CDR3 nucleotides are TGTGCCAGCAGCCAGGGGGGACTAGCGGGAGAAAATGGTGAGCAGTACTTC. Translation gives CASSQGGLAGENGEQYF.

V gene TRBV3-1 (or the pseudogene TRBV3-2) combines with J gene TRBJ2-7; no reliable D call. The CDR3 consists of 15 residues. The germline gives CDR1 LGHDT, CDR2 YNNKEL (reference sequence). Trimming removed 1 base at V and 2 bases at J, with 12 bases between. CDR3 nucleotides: TGTGCCAGCAGCCAAGCAGGCAATCCAGCCTACGAGCAGTACTTC. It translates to CASSQAGNPAYEQYF.

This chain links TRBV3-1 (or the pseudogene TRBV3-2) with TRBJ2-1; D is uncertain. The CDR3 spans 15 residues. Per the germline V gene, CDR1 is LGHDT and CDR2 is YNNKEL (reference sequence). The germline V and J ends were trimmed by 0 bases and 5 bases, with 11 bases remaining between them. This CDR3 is CASSQDPQYNNEQFF. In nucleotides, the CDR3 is TGTGCCAGCAGCCAAGATCCCCAGTACAACAATGAGCAGTTCTTC.

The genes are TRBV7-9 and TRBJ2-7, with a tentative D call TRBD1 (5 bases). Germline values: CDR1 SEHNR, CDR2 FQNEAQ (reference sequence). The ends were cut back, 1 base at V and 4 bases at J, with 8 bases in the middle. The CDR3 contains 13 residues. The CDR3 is CASSLEDTYEQYF. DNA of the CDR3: TGTGCCAGCAGCTTAGAGGACACGTACGAGCAGTACTTC.

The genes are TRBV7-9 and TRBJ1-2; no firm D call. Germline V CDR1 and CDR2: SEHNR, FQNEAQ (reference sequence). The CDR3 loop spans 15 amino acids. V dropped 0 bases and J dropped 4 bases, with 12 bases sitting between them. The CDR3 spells CASSLALPGSYGYTF. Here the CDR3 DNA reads TGTGCCAGCAGCTTAGCGCTTCCAGGATCCTATGGCTACACCTTC.

CDR3 DNA: TGTGCCAGTAGTCTTCGGACTAGCGGACAAGAGACCCAGTACTTC. It specifies CASSLRTSGQETQYF. The chain joins TRBV19 to TRBJ2-5, with 10 bases that match TRBD2. The J segment lost 2 bases and the V segment lost 5 bases, leaving 5 bases of the junction unmatched. The CDR3 is 15 amino acids. CDR1 is LNHDA, CDR2 SQIVND, per germline (reference sequence).

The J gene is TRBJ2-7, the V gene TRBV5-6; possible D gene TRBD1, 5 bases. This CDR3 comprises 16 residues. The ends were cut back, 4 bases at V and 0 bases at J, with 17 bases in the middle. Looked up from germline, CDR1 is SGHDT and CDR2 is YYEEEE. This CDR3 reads CASSPPDSYASYEQYF. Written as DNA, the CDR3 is TGTGCCAGCAGCCCGCCCGACAGTTACGCCTCCTACGAGCAGTACTTC.

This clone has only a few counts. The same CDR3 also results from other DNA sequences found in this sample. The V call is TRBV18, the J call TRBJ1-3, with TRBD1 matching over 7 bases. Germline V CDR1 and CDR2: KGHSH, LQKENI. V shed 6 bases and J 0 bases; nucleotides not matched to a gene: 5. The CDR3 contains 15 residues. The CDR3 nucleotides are TGTGCCAGCTCGCTGACAGGGACCTCTGGAAACACCATATATTTT. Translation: CASSLTGTSGNTIYF. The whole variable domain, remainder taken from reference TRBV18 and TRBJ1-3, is NAGVMQNPRHLVRRRGQEARLRCSPMKGHSHVYWYRQLPEEGLKFMVYLQKENIIDESGMPKERFSAEFPKEGPSILRIQQVVRGDSAAYFCASSLTGTSGNTIYFGEGSWLTVV.

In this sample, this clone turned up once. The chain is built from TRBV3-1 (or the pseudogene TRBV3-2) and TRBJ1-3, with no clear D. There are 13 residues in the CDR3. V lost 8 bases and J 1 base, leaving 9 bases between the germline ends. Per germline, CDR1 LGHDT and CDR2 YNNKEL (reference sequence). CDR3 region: CASRPGSGNTIYF. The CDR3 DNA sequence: TGTGCCAGCCGACCGGGATCTGGAAACACCATATATTTT.

The chain's CDR3 is CAWSPTGGGFKNYGYTF. The CDR3 coding sequence is TGTGCCTGGAGTCCCACAGGGGGAGGGTTTAAGAACTATGGCTACACCTTC. The chain is built from TRBV30 and TRBJ1-2; 8 bases agree with TRBD1. The trim removed 2 bases at V and 2 bases at J, leaving 13 bases unmatched. Germline V gene sequence: CDR1 GTSNPN, CDR2 SVGIG (reference sequence). The CDR3 spans 17 residues.

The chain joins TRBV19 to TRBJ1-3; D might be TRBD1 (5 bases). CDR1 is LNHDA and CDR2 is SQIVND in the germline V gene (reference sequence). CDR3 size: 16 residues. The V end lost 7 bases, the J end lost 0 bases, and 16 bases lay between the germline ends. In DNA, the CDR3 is TGTGCCAGTAAAGTAGGGGCGTTTAACTCTGGAAACACCATATATTTT. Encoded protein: CASKVGAFNSGNTIYF.

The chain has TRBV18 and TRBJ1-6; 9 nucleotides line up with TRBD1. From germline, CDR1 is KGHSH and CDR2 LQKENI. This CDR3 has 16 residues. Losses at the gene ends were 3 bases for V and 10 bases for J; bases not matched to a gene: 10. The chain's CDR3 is CASSPPTGGGRSPLHF. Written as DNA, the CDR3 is TGTGCCAGCTCACCCCCCACAGGGGGCGGAAGGTCACCCCTCCACTTT.

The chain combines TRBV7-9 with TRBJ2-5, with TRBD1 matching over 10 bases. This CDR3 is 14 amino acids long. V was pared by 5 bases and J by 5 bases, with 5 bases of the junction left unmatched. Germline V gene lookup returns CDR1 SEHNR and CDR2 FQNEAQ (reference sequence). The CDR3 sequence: CASSATGGLETQYF. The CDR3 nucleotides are TGTGCCAGCAGCGCGACAGGGGGCTTGGAGACCCAGTACTTC.

The CDR3 protein is CASSTGRSAFF. The CDR3 DNA is TGTGCCAGCAGTACTGGGAGGTCCGCTTTCTTT. The chain employs TRBV12-3 or TRBV12-4 and TRBJ1-1, with D uncertain. V was clipped by 5 bases and J by 11 bases, with 12 bases between them. The CDR3 sequence is 11 residues long.

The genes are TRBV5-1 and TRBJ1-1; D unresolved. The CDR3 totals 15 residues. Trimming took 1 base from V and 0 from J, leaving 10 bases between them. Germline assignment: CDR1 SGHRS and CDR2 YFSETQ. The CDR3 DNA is TGCGCCAGCAGCTTGATTCACACAATGAACACTGAAGCTTTCTTT. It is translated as CASSLIHTMNTEAFF.

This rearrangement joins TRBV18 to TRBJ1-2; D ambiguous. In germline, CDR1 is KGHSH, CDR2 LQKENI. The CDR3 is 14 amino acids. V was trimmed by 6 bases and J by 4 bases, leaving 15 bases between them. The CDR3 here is CASSGKASSYGYTF. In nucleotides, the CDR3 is TGTGCCAGCTCCGGGAAGGCTAGTAGCTATGGCTACACCTTC.

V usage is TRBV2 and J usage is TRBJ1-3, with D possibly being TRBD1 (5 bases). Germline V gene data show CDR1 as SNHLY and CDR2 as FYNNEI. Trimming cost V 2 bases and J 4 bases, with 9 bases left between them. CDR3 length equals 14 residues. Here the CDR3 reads CASSELSGGNTIYF. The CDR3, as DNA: TGTGCCAGCAGTGAACTGTCAGGGGGAAACACCATATATTTT. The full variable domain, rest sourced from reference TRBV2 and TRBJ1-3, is EPEVTQTPSHQVTQMGQEVILRCVPISNHLYFYWYRQILGQKVEFLVSFYNNEISEKSEIFDDQFSVERPDGSNFTLKIRSTKLEDSAMYFCASSELSGGNTIYFGEGSWLTVV.

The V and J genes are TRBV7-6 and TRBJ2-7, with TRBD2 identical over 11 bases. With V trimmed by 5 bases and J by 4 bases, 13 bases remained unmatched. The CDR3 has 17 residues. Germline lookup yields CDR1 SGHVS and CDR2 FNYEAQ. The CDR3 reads CASSRQTSGAIPYEQYF. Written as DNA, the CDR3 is TGTGCCAGCAGCCGCCAGACTAGCGGGGCGATACCTTACGAGCAGTACTTC.

The CDR3 is CASVEGVDTEAFF. In DNA form, the CDR3 reads TGCGCCAGCGTAGAAGGGGTTGACACTGAAGCTTTCTTT. J is TRBJ1-1 and V is TRBV5-1; D might be TRBD1 (5 bases). Germline CDR1 reads SGHRS; CDR2 reads YFSETQ. The ends were cut back, 7 bases at V and 3 bases at J, with 13 bases in the middle. There are 13 residues in the CDR3.

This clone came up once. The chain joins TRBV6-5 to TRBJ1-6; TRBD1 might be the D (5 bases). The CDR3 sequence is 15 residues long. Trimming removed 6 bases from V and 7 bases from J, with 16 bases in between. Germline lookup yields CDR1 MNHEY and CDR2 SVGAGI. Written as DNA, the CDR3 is TGTGCCAGCAGCCCCTGGGCAGGGATCAATTCACCCCTCCACTTT. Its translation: CASSPWAGINSPLHF.